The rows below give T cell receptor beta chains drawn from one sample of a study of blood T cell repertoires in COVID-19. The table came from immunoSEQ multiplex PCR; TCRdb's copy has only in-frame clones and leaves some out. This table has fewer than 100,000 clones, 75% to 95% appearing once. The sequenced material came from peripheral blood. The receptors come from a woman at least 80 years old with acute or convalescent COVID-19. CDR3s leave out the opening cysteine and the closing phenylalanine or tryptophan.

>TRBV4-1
ASSQGSNNQPQH
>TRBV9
ASSVSGGGYNEQF
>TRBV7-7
ASSPGSPRGGETQY
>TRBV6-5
ASRAQGGETQY
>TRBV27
ASSRDFAYNEQF
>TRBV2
ASSEGRLAGTDTQY
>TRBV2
ASSGQGARYETQY
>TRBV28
ASSSPGIAGGTDTQY
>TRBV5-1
ASSLYGPSGEQY
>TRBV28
ASSLLVTGGSGNTIY
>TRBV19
ASSIRGWQETQY
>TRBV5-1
ASSLSGGSGNTIY
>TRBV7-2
ASSPGFFSNQPQH
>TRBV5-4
ASSRRGTSGYT
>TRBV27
ASSLITSGRAYGANVLT
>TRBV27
ASSLYSSNTEAF
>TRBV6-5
ASSWGVNTEAF
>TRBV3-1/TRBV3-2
ASSQVYRDSAEAF
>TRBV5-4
ASSGGQFMNTEAF
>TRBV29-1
SGQSGRADEQF
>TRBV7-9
ASSLFEYQETQY
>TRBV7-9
ASSLPQLTNTGELF
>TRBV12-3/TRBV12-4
ASSNNSPLH
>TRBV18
ASSVSSYEQY
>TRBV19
ASSIRGTDTQY
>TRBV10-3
AITRTGLDTEAF
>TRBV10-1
ASSLDRAGNTIY
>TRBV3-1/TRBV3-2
ASSQGETRTGELF
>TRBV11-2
ASSNGPSLEQF
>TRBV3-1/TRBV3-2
ASANPGELF
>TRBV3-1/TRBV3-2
ASSQIIYNEQF
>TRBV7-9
ASSLRSPRDRGNEQF
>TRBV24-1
ATSPSGTNEQF
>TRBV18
ASSPLNQQGTGELF
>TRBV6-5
ASTGDNYNEQF
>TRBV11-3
ASSLATRTGELF
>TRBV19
ASSPDRVDYGYT
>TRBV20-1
SARGSSEQF
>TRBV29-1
SVRDRADNEQF
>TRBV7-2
ASSQRLGRQGGYEQY
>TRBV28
ASTLQAGGRGMF
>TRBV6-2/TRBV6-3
ASSADGQGGGYT
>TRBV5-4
ASSLARITDTQY
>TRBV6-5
ASSLTGSGNTIY
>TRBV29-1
STYTDTQY
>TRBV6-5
ASSYQGVGPQH
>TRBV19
ASSVEFRGNGYT
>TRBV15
ATSRGKRTDRGESPLH
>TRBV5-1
ASSLAPANTGELF
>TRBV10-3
AIRRSGTRSSYEQY
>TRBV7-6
ASTLGLAGDGEQF
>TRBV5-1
ASSTGTAASGNTIY
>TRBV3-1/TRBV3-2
ASSQPGVGQY
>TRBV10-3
AISERGTGLNYGYT